This TCR beta chain was profiled in a study of regulatory T cells in long-lasting Graves disease. This CDR3 spans 14 amino acids. Trimming pared 5 bases from V and 3 bases from J, leaving 11 bases between. CDR1 SGHAT and CDR2 FQNNGV come from the germline V gene. This clonotype was seen ten or more times. Building of the TCR beta libraries involved iRepertoire HTBI primers and Arm-PCR of CDR3 regions. TCRdb re-called the multiplex PCR reads through MiXCR, storing one row per CDR3 protein. Of roughly 610,000 distinct CDR3 sequences in the sample, about 15% were seen once. As to time point: newly diagnosed GD, antithyroid drugs for less than 3 months. Construction of the TCR library relied on RNA isolated from PBMCs. Another study also made use of these data, one on T cells in Graves' hyperthyroidism and ophthalmopathy. That work contributes: Most thyroid clonotypes expanded above 0.001 were also detected in blood.

Source: peripheral blood mononuclear cells (PBMCs), taken at new diagnosis, from a patient treated with antithyroid drugs. The chain combines TRBV11-2 with TRBJ2-1; D gene uncertain. The receptor was isolated from a man aged 18 to 29 with Graves disease. The CDR3 sequence is CASSVQSHYNEQFF. In nucleotides, the CDR3 is TGTGCCAGCAGCGTCCAATCTCACTACAATGAGCAGTTCTTC. Full variable domain (missing parts from reference TRBV11-2 and TRBJ2-1): EAGVAQSPRYKIIEKRQSVAFWCNPISGHATLYWYQQILGQGPKLLIQFQNNGVVDDSQLPKDRFSAERLKGVDSTLKIQPAKLEDSAVYLCASSVQSHYNEQFFGPGTRLTVL.